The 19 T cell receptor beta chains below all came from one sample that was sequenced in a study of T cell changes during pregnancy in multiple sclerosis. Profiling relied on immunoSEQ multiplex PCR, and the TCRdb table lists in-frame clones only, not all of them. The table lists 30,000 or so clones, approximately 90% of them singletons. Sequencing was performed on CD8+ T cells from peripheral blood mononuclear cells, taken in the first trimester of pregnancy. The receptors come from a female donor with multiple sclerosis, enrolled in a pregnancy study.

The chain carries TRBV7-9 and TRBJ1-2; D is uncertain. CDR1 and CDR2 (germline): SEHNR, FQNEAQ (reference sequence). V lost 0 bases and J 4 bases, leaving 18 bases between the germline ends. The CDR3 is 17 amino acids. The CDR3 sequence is CASSLASPVRPLYGYTF. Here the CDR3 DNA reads TGTGCCAGCAGCTTAGCATCCCCCGTCAGGCCACTCTATGGCTACACCTTC.

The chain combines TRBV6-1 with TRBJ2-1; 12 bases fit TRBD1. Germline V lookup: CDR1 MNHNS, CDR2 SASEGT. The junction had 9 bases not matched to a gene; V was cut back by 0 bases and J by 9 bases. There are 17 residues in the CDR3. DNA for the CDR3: TGTGCCAGCAGTGAAGCGCGAGAAGGGACAGGGGGCACTGAGCAGTTCTTC. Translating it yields CASSEAREGTGGTEQFF.

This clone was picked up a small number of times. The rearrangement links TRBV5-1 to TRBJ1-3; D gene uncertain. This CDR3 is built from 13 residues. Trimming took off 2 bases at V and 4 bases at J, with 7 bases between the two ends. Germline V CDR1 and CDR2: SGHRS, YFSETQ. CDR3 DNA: TGCGCCAGCAGCTTCGGGGAGGGAAACACCATATATTTT. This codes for CASSFGEGNTIYF.

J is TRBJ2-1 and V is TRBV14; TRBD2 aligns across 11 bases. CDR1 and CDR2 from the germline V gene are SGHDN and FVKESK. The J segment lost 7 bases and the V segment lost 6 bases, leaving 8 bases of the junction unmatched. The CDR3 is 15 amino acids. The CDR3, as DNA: TGTGCCAGCAGAGACGTAGCGGGAGGGCTAAATGAGCAGTTCTTC. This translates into CASRDVAGGLNEQFF.

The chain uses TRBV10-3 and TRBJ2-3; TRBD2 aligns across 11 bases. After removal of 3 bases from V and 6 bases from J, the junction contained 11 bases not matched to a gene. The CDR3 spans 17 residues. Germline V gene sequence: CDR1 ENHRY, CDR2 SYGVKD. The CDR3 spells CAISDAGLAGGGDTQYF. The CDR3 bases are TGTGCCATCAGTGACGCCGGGCTAGCGGGAGGAGGTGATACGCAGTATTTT.

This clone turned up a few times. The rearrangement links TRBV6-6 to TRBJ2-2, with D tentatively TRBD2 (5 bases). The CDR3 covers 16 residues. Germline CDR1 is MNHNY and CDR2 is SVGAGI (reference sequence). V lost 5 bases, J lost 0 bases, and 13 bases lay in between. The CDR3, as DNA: TGTGCCAGCAGTCCCGCGGGCTTCGCGAACACCGGGGAGCTGTTTTTT. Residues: CASSPAGFANTGELFF.

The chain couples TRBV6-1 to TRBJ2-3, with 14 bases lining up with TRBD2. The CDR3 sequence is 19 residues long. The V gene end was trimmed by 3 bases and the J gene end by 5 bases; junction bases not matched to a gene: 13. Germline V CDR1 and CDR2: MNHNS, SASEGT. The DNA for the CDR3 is TGTGCCAGCAGTGACACAGACGGGACTAGCGGGAGTATTCAAGATACGCAGTATTTT. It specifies CASSDTDGTSGSIQDTQYF.

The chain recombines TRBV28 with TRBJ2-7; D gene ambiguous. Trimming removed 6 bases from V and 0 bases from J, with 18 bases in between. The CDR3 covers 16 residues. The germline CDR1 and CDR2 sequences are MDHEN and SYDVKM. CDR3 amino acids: CASSLPSAESSYEQYF. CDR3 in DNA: TGTGCCAGCAGCCTCCCCTCGGCGGAGAGCTCCTACGAGCAGTACTTC.

The CDR3 region has the DNA TGTGCCAGCACAGGGACTGGGGGATTCACCGGGGAGCTGTTTTTT. Translating gives CASTGTGGFTGELFF. The chain uses TRBV25-1 and TRBJ2-2; perhaps TRBD2 as D (6 bases). Germline CDR1 reads MGHDK; CDR2 reads SYGVNS. The V and J ends lost 7 bases and 4 bases respectively, with 16 bases between them. This CDR3 has 15 residues.

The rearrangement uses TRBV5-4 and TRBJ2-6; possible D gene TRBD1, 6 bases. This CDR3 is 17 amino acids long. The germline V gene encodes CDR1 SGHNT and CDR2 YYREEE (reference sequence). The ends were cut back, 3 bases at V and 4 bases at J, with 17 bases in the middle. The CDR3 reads CASSSKSPGDGANVLTF. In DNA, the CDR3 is TGTGCCAGCAGCTCGAAATCCCCAGGGGACGGGGCCAACGTCCTGACTTTC.

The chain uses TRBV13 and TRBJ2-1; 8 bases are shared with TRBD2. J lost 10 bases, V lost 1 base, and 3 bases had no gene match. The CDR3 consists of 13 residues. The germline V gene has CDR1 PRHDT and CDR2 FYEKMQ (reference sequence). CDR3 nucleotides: TGTGCCAGCAGCTTAGACGGGGGGGGAGAGCAGTTCTTC. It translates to CASSLDGGGEQFF.

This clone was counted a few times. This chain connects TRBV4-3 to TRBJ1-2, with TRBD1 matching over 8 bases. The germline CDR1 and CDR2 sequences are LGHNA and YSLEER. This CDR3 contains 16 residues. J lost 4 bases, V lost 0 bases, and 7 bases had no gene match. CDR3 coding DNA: TGCGCCAGCAGCCAAGACCCCCAGGGGGCGGGCTATGGCTACACCTTC. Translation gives CASSQDPQGAGYGYTF.

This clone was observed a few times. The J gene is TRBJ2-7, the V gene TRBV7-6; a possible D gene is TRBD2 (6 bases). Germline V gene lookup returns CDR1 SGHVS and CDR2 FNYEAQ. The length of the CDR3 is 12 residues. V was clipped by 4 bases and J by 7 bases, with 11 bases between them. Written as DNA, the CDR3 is TGTGCCAGCAGCTCGGGGGAGAGGGAGCAGTACTTC. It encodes CASSSGEREQYF.

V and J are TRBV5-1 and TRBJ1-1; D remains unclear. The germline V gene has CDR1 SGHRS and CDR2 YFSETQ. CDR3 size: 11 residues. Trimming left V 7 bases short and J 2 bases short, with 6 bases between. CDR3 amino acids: CASRSNTEAFF. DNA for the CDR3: TGCGCCAGCCGCAGTAACACTGAAGCTTTCTTT.

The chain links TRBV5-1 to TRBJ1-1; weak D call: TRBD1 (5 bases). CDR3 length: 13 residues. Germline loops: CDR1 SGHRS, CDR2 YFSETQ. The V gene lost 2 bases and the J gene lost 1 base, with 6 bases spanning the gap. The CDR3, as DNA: TGCGCCAGCAGCTTCGGACAGAACACTGAAGCTTTCTTT. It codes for CASSFGQNTEAFF.

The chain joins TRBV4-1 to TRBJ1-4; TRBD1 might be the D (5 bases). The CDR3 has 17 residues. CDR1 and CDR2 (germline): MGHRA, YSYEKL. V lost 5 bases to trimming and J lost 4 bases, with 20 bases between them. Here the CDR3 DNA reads TGCGCCAGCAGCTGGGGTAGGGAGGGGCAAGGTAATGAAAAACTGTTTTTT. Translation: CASSWGREGQGNEKLFF.

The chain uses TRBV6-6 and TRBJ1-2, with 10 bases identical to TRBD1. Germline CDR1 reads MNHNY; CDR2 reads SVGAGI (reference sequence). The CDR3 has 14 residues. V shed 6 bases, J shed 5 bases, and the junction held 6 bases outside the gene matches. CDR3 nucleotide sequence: TGTGCCAGCAGCACCGGGACAGGGGTTTATGGCTACACCTTC. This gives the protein CASSTGTGVYGYTF.

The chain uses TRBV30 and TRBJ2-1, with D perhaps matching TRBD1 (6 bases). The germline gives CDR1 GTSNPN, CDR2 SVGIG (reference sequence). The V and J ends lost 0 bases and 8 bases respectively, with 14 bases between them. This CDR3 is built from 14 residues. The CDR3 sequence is CAWSVGTSKDEQFF. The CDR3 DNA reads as TGTGCCTGGAGTGTAGGGACATCAAAAGATGAGCAGTTCTTC.

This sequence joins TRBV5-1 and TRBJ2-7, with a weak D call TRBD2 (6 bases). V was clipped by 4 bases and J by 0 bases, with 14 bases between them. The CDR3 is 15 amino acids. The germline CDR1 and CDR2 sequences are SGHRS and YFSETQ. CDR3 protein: CASSPRDWSSYEQYF. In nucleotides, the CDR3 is TGCGCCAGCAGCCCGAGGGACTGGAGCTCCTACGAGCAGTACTTC.